The 19 T cell receptor beta chains given below trace back to one sample, sequenced in a study of tumor-infiltrating lymphocytes in oesophageal squamous cell carcinoma. TCRdb re-analysed the PCR reads in MiXCR, keeping a single row per CDR3 protein. The data show 9,900 or so distinct CDR3 sequences, about 60% seen once. The sequencing input was esophageal tumor tissue. These receptor sequences come from a male donor with esophageal squamous cell carcinoma.

In this sample, this clonotype turned up a few times. This chain uses TRBV10-3 with TRBJ2-7; TRBD2 aligns across 7 bases. The CDR3 runs 15 residues. Trimming removed 10 bases from V and 0 bases from J; junction bases left unmatched: 12. The germline V gene has CDR1 ENHRY and CDR2 SYGVKD. The CDR3 is CATSGPAGPSYEQYF. CDR3 nucleotides: TGTGCCACCAGCGGGCCAGCGGGGCCCTCCTACGAGCAGTACTTC.

With respect to this clonotype: A much more abundant neighbour one base away suggests this may be a read error. This CDR3 is CASSPIYAGGRNEQYF. The CDR3 nucleotides read TGTGCCAGCAGCCCTATTTATGCCGGGGGTCGTAATGAGCAGTACTTC. V usage is TRBV7-6 and J usage is TRBJ2-5; TRBD2 might be the D (6 bases). Germline CDR1 is SGHVS and CDR2 is FNYEAQ. Trimming took off 5 bases at V and 11 bases at J, with 27 bases between the two ends. This CDR3 is built from 16 residues. The full variable domain, with the rest looked up from reference TRBV7-6 and TRBJ2-5, is GAGVSQSPRYKVTKRGQDVALRCDPISGHVSLYWYRQALGQGPEFLTYFNYEAQQDKSGLPNDRFSAERPEGSISTLTIQRTEQRDSAMYRCASSPIYAGGRNEQYFGPGTRLLVL.

This CDR3 reads CASSLDSSGNTIYF. The CDR3 bases are TGTGCCAGCAGCTTAGACAGCTCTGGAAACACCATATATTTT. The rearrangement joins TRBV7-2 to TRBJ1-3; D uncertain. CDR3 length: 14 amino acids. Trimming took 1 base from V and 0 from J, leaving 4 bases between them. From germline, CDR1 is SGHTA and CDR2 FQGNSA.

The chain links TRBV6-8 to TRBJ2-6; D is unclear. The J call could be wrong; TRBJ2-7 is a better fit for the DNA end. Germline loops: CDR1 MNHGY, CDR2 SAAAGT. The CDR3 has 15 amino acids. The DNA for the CDR3 is TGTGCCAGCAGTTACTCGAGCAGGAGAGACAATGAGCAGTACTTC. Residues: CASSYSSRRDNEQYF.

The chain is built from TRBV7-4 and TRBJ2-5; 7 bases align to TRBD1. Judging by the DNA end, TRBJ2-7 fits better; the J call may be wrong. The CDR3 runs 14 residues. Germline V gene data show CDR1 as SGHVT and CDR2 as SQSDAQ. CDR3 loop: CASSPGTAADEQYF. DNA for the CDR3: TGTGCCAGCAGCCCCGGGACAGCGGCCGACGAGCAGTACTTC.

The rearrangement joins TRBV7-6 to TRBJ2-6; D unclear. The J call is in doubt because the DNA end fits TRBJ1-6 better. CDR3 length: 15 residues. Germline V gene lookup returns CDR1 SGHVS and CDR2 FNYEAQ. CDR3 amino acids: CASSRDGRINSPLHF. For the CDR3, the DNA is TGTGCCAGCAGCCGAGATGGACGGATAAATTCACCCCTCCACTTT.

The chain joins TRBV6-5 to TRBJ2-4; D is possibly TRBD1 or TRBD2 (5 bases each). The tail of the sequence fits TRBJ2-7 better, so the J call may be wrong. The CDR3 is 15 amino acids. Germline lookup yields CDR1 MNHEY and CDR2 SVGAGI. CDR3 nucleotides: TGTGCCAGCAGACCGGGGACGGGGATCCCCTACGAGCAGTACTTC. Protein product: CASRPGTGIPYEQYF.

This clonotype was seen more than once but under ten times. CDR3 sequence reads: CASSLAGTSGYEQYF. The CDR3 DNA is TGTGCCAGCAGCTTAGCTGGGACTAGCGGGTACGAGCAGTACTTC. The rearrangement uses TRBV7-2 and TRBJ2-7; 12 bases agree with TRBD2. This CDR3 comprises 15 residues. Germline V lookup: CDR1 SGHTA, CDR2 FQGNSA. The V and J ends lost 0 bases and 4 bases, in that order; junction bases with no gene match: 1.

This clonotype was seen only a few times. The V gene is TRBV7-2, the J gene TRBJ2-7, with D possibly being TRBD1 (6 bases). Between the trimmed V and J ends, which lost 7 bases and 7 bases, there was a span of 23 bases. Germline V gene sequence: CDR1 SGHTA, CDR2 FQGNSA. The length of the CDR3 is 15 residues. Here the CDR3 DNA reads TGTGCCAGCAAAAGCACAAATACCAGGGGCAATGAGCAGTACTTC. It codes for CASKSTNTRGNEQYF.

The V and J genes are TRBV7-3 and TRBJ2-3; TRBD2 matches 13 bases. This CDR3 region has 17 residues. The junction had 10 bases not matched to a gene; V was cut back by 5 bases and J by 5 bases. Germline V gene lookup returns CDR1 SGHTA and CDR2 FQGTGA. The CDR3 reads CASSQPGLAGSLDTQYF. The CDR3 DNA follows: TGTGCCAGCAGCCAACCGGGACTAGCGGGGAGTTTAGATACGCAGTATTTT.

The chain joins TRBV7-6 to TRBJ2-7, with a possible D match to TRBD1 (5 bases). Germline loops: CDR1 SGHVS, CDR2 FNYEAQ. This CDR3 region has 14 residues. V dropped 1 base and J dropped 6 bases, with 13 bases sitting between them. The CDR3 protein is CASSLEQGVSEQYF. The CDR3 DNA follows: TGTGCCAGCAGCTTAGAGCAGGGTGTATCCGAGCAGTACTTC.

This sequence joins TRBV28 and TRBJ2-1, with 10 bases fitting TRBD2. Germline CDR1 is MDHEN and CDR2 is SYDVKM. The junction had 4 bases not matched to a gene; V was cut back by 3 bases and J by 5 bases. The CDR3 has 15 amino acids. The CDR3 loop reads CASSFLLAGNNEQFF. As DNA, the CDR3 is TGTGCCAGCAGTTTTTTACTAGCGGGGAACAATGAGCAGTTCTTC. The whole variable domain, remainder taken from reference TRBV28 and TRBJ2-1, is DVKVTQSSRYLVKRTGEKVFLECVQDMDHENMFWYRQDPGLGLRLIYFSYDVKMKEKGDIPEGYSVSREKKERFSLILESASTNQTSMYLCASSFLLAGNNEQFFGPGTRLTVL.

This chain connects TRBV24-1 to TRBJ2-5; TRBD1 agrees at 8 bases. The tail of the sequence fits TRBJ2-7 better, so the J call may be wrong. This CDR3 contains 13 residues. Germline CDR1 and CDR2: KGHDR and SFDVKD. The CDR3 loop reads CATRQGPNYEQYF. The CDR3 DNA sequence: TGTGCCACCCGACAGGGGCCAAACTACGAGCAGTACTTC.

The chain employs TRBV5-6 and TRBJ2-3, with D possibly matching TRBD1 (6 bases). V was shortened by 2 bases and J by 2 bases, with 12 bases between the two germline ends. The CDR3 is made up of 15 amino acids. Per the germline V gene, CDR1 is SGHDT and CDR2 is YYEEEE. The CDR3 DNA sequence: TGTGCCAGCAGCTTAACAGGGAAGGTCACAGATACGCAGTATTTT. It translates to CASSLTGKVTDTQYF. Drawing the rest from reference TRBV5-6 and TRBJ2-3, the complete variable domain is DAGVTQSPTHLIKTRGQQVTLRCSPKSGHDTVSWYQQALGQGPQFIFQYYEEEERQRGNFPDRFSGHQFPNYSSELNVNALLLGDSALYLCASSLTGKVTDTQYFGPGTRLTVL.

About this clonotype itself: A much larger clone differs from this one at a single base, so this may be a read error. The chain carries TRBV28 and TRBJ2-7; possibly TRBD1 or TRBD2 for D (5 bases each). Deletions cut 8 bases from V and 7 bases from J, with 18 bases between. CDR1 MDHEN and CDR2 SYDVKM come from the germline V gene. The CDR3 contains 13 residues. The CDR3 DNA reads as TGTGCCAGCTCACCAATGAGGGGCCATGAGCAGTACTTC. It encodes CASSPMRGHEQYF.

The chain links TRBV7-2 to TRBJ2-5, with D unresolved. The J call is doubtful: the DNA matches TRBJ2-7 better. Germline V gene lookup returns CDR1 SGHTA and CDR2 FQGNSA. CDR3 length: 13 residues. In DNA form, the CDR3 reads TGTGCCAGCAGCCCGTACAGAGGAGTCGAGCAGTACTTC. This gives the protein CASSPYRGVEQYF.

A remark on this clonotype: Because the CDR3 is missing its conserved closing phenylalanine or tryptophan, this is likely a read error. The chain has TRBV6-2 or TRBV6-3 and TRBJ2-3, with 9 bases identical to TRBD2. From germline, CDR1 is MNHEY and CDR2 SVGEGT. This CDR3 spans 15 amino acids. The V and J ends lost 2 bases and 1 base, in that order; junction bases with no gene match: 1. This CDR3 is CASSYGTSRTDTQYV. For the CDR3, the DNA is TGTGCCAGCAGTTACGGGACTAGCCGCACAGATACGCAGTATGTT.

This clonotype has just a few counts. The V and J genes are TRBV28 and TRBJ2-1; 12 bases map to TRBD2. CDR1 and CDR2 (germline): MDHEN, SYDVKM. The CDR3 contains 18 residues. Unmatched junction bases numbered 8, after V lost 2 bases and J lost 3 bases. The CDR3 loop reads CASSLGGTSGRHYNEQFF. The CDR3 DNA is TGTGCCAGCAGTTTAGGGGGAACTAGCGGGAGGCACTACAATGAGCAGTTCTTC.

This clonotype came up many times. V and J are TRBV28 and TRBJ2-7, with a possible D match to TRBD2 (6 bases). The CDR3 length is 14 residues. CDR1 is MDHEN, CDR2 SYDVKM, per germline. Trimming took off 2 bases at V and 6 bases at J, with 14 bases between the two ends. CDR3 sequence: CASSLGGWGLEQYF. Here the CDR3 DNA reads TGTGCCAGCAGTTTAGGGGGGTGGGGCCTCGAGCAGTACTTC.